These T cell receptor beta chains were read from a single sample in a study of early T cells in non-severe SARS-CoV-2 infection. Via MiXCR, TCRdb re-called the 5' RACE reads, giving one row per CDR3 protein. The sample records tens of thousands of distinct CDR3 sequences, 3% to 4% being singletons. Sequences were obtained from whole blood. The receptor set was obtained from an adult who was a healthcare worker with PCR-confirmed SARS-CoV-2 infection or an uninfected control (not recorded which). The CDR3 runs from the conserved cysteine through the conserved F or W. A D gene is named only where the DNA matches it firmly. Clone size is given as once, few, many, or a class for an expanded clone.

D | J | size | V | DNA | CDR3
- | TRBJ2-5 | many | TRBV18 | TGTGCCAGCTCGAGTGAGAGAGAGACCCAGTACTTC | CASSSERETQYF
- | TRBJ2-2 | many | TRBV27 | TGTGCCAGCAGAGAAAGAACCGGGGAGCTGTTTTTT | CASRERTGELFF
TRBD2 | TRBJ2-1 | many | TRBV24-1 | TGTGCCACCAGTGCCCTCTCGACTAGCGGGGTTTACAATGAGCAGTTCTTC | CATSALSTSGVYNEQFF
- | TRBJ2-5 | many | TRBV7-9 | TGTGCCAGCAGCTTAGTCGGCAGCGGACCAGGGGACCAGTACTTC | CASSLVGSGPGDQYF
TRBD1 | TRBJ2-3 | many | TRBV12-3/TRBV12-4 | TGTGCCAGCAGTCTCTTCGGGACAGGGACAGATACGCAGTATTTT | CASSLFGTGTDTQYF
- | TRBJ1-1 | few | TRBV7-9 | TGTGCCAGCAGCTGGAACAATAGGGGAGACACTGAAGCTTTCTTT | CASSWNNRGDTEAFF
- | TRBJ2-5 | many | TRBV12-3/TRBV12-4 | TGTGCCAGCAGCTCCTTGACAGAGACCCAGTACTTC | CASSSLTETQYF
TRBD2 | TRBJ2-5 | many | TRBV14 | TGTGCCAGCAGAGCGGGGGACTCGGCCCAAGAGACCCAGTACTTC | CASRAGDSAQETQYF
- | TRBJ1-2 | many | TRBV9 | TGTGCCAGCAGCGTAGGCAGCTTCTTTGGCTACACCTTC | CASSVGSFFGYTF
- | TRBJ1-2 | many | TRBV30 | TGTGCCTGGAGTGTATTTCTAACAGGGACGAACTATGGCTACACCTTC | CAWSVFLTGTNYGYTF
- | TRBJ1-6 | many | TRBV3-1 | TGTGCCAGCAGCCAAGGCTGGGGGAATTCACCCCTCCACTTT | CASSQGWGNSPLHF
TRBD1 | TRBJ2-7 | many | TRBV20-1 | TGCAGTGCTAGAGAGGCGACAGGGAGCTACGAGCAGTACTTC | CSAREATGSYEQYF
TRBD1 | TRBJ1-5 | few | TRBV5-1 | TGCGCCAGCAGCTTGGCCCCAGCGGGACAGAATAGCAATCAGCCCCAGCATTTT | CASSLAPAGQNSNQPQHF
- | TRBJ2-5 | many | TRBV10-1 | TGCGCCAGCAGTTCGGTTCCGCAAGAGACCCAGTACTTC | CASSSVPQETQYF
TRBD1 | TRBJ2-5 | many | TRBV29-1 | TGCAGCGTTGGGGACAGTGATATGGCCCAGTACTTC | CSVGDSDMAQYF